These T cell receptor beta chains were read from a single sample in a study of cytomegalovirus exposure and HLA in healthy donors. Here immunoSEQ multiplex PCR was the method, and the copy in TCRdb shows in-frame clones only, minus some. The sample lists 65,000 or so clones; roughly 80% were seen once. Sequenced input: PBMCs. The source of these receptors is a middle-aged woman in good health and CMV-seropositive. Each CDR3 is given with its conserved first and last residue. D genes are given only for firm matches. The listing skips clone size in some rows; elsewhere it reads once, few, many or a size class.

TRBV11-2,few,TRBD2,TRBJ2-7,CASSLDGTSGGYEQYF,TGTGCCAGCAGCTTAGACGGGACTAGCGGGGGCTACGAGCAGTACTTC
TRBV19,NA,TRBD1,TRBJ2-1,CASRLTGTGLDEQFF,TGTGCCAGTAGGTTGACCGGGACAGGGTTAGATGAGCAGTTCTTC
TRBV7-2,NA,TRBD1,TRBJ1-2,CASSDRQGGYGYTF,TGTGCCAGCAGCGACAGACAGGGCGGTTATGGCTACACCTTC
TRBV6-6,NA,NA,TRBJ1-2,CASSYSWAAINGYTF,TGTGCCAGCAGTTACTCTTGGGCCGCGATCAATGGCTACACCTTC
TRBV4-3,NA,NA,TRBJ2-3,CASSQSGGYTDTQYF,TGCGCCAGCAGCCAAAGTGGGGGCTACACAGATACGCAGTATTTT
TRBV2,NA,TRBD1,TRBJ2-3,CATLAGGMDTQYF,TGTGCCACCCTCGCAGGGGGCATGGATACGCAGTATTTT
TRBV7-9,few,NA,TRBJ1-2,CASSLEGDYGYTF,TGTGCCAGCAGCTTAGAAGGGGACTATGGCTACACCTTC
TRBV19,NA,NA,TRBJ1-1,CASSSWNTEAFF,TGTGCCAGTAGTTCGTGGAACACTGAAGCTTTCTTT
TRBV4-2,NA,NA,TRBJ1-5,CASSQDGGYSNQPQHF,TGTGCCAGCAGCCAAGACGGGGGTTATAGCAATCAGCCCCAGCATTTT
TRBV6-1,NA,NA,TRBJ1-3,CASIIRLSPGNTIYF,TGTGCCAGCATTATCCGACTGTCCCCTGGAAACACCATATATTTT
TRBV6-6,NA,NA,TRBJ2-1,CASSSKRAYNEQFF,TGTGCCAGCAGTTCCAAGCGGGCCTACAATGAGCAGTTCTTC
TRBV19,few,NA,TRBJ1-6,CASSIFGGKNSPLHF,TGTGCCAGTAGTATTTTTGGGGGGAAAAATTCACCCCTCCACTTT
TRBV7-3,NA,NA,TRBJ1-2,CASSSATGGGYTF,TGTGCCAGCAGCTCGGCCACAGGCGGAGGCTACACCTTC
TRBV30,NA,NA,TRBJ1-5,CAWSEQRNQPQHF,TGTGCCTGGAGTGAGCAGAGGAATCAGCCCCAGCATTTT
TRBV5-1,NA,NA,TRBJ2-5,CASSLGDYQETQYF,TGCGCCAGCAGCTTGGGGGACTACCAAGAGACCCAGTACTTC
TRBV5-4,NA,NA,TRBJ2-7,CASSLPPFDGRGRYEQYF,TGTGCCAGCAGCTTGCCGCCTTTTGATGGTAGGGGAAGGTACGAGCAGTACTTC
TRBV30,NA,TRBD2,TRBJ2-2,CAVLGGAGELFF,TGTGCCGTCCTTGGGGGGGCCGGGGAGCTGTTTTTT
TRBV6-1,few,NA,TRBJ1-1,CASSEGGGSTEAFF,TGTGCCAGCAGTGAGGGAGGGGGAAGTACTGAAGCTTTCTTT
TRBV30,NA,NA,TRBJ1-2,CAWRLISNYGYTF,TGTGCCTGGCGACTGATCTCTAACTATGGCTACACCTTC
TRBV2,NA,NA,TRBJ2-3,CASSERTSTDTQYF,TGTGCCAGCAGTGAACGGACTAGCACAGATACGCAGTATTTT